These 20 T cell receptor beta chains were all obtained from the same sample, sequenced in a study of technical replicates of blood from a handful of donors. Data came from immunoSEQ multiplex PCR; TCRdb stores just in-frame clones and leaves some out. The table lists approximately 69,000 clones, nearly 98% of them singletons. The sample comprised T cells isolated from PBMCs. These receptors were taken from a human donor in good health.

In DNA, the CDR3 is TGTGCCAGCTCACCGGCCCAGTCCCGGGAGCTGTTTTTT. Encoded protein: CASSPAQSRELFF. The chain employs TRBV18 and TRBJ2-2, with D hard to call. The germline V and J ends were trimmed by 3 bases and 9 bases, with 11 bases remaining between them. CDR1 and CDR2 from the germline V gene are KGHSH and LQKENI. The CDR3 loop spans 13 amino acids.

The J gene is TRBJ2-1, the V gene TRBV2; D gene unclear. The germline V and J ends were trimmed by 0 bases and 10 bases, with 10 bases remaining between them. Germline CDR1 is SNHLY and CDR2 is FYNNEI. The CDR3 has 13 amino acids. The DNA for the CDR3 is TGTGCCAGCAGTGAAGCTCCATTTGGCGAGCAGTTCTTC. It specifies CASSEAPFGEQFF.

The chain employs TRBV2 and TRBJ1-5; D possibly corresponds to TRBD1 (6 bases). Trimming left V 5 bases short and J 2 bases short, with 13 bases between. This CDR3 contains 15 residues. CDR1 and CDR2 from the germline V gene are SNHLY and FYNNEI. The CDR3 DNA follows: TGTGCCAGCAGTCCTCAGGGGATGGGCAATCAGCCCCAGCATTTT. Amino acids: CASSPQGMGNQPQHF.

The gene calls are TRBV5-4 and TRBJ2-2; perhaps TRBD1 as D (5 bases). Trimming shortened V by 4 bases and J by 7 bases, and 14 bases separated the two germline ends. The germline V gene has CDR1 SGHNT and CDR2 YYREEE (reference sequence). This CDR3 region has 14 residues. The CDR3 reads CASSLTGANGELFF. In nucleotides, the CDR3 is TGTGCCAGCAGCCTAACAGGAGCTAACGGGGAGCTGTTTTTT.

The chain has TRBV4-1 and TRBJ1-6, with TRBD1 identical over 7 bases. Germline CDR1 is MGHRA and CDR2 is YSYEKL. The CDR3 loop spans 15 amino acids. Losses at the gene ends were 5 bases for V and 9 bases for J; bases not matched to a gene: 10. This CDR3 reads CASSDYQGVGSPLHF. The CDR3 DNA reads as TGCGCCAGCAGCGACTACCAGGGGGTCGGTTCACCCCTCCACTTT.

The genes are TRBV10-3 and TRBJ1-1; perhaps TRBD1 as D (6 bases). From germline, CDR1 is ENHRY and CDR2 SYGVKD. The CDR3 is 13 amino acids. V lost 10 bases to trimming and J lost 2 bases, with 14 bases between them. CDR3 sequence reads: CATKGQFNTEAFF. The CDR3 region has the DNA TGTGCCACAAAAGGACAGTTTAACACTGAAGCTTTCTTT.

This rearrangement joins TRBV11-2 to TRBJ1-4, with D possibly TRBD1 on 6 matching bases. The CDR3 is 14 residues long. Trimming took off 3 bases at V and 7 bases at J, with 12 bases between the two ends. Germline CDR1 is SGHAT and CDR2 is FQNNGV. The CDR3, as DNA: TGTGCCAGCAGCTTCCAGGGGACGTCTGAAAAACTGTTTTTT. Its translation: CASSFQGTSEKLFF.

J is TRBJ1-1 and V is TRBV7-8, with 8 bases aligning to TRBD1. CDR3 length: 16 residues. With V trimmed by 1 base and J by 1 base, 5 bases remained unmatched. Germline CDR1 is SGHVS and CDR2 is FQNEAQ. The CDR3, as DNA: TGTGCCAGCAGCTTAGGGCGGACAGGGCGGAACACTGAAGCTTTCTTT. It translates to CASSLGRTGRNTEAFF.

The chain joins TRBV5-1 to TRBJ2-2, with D maybe TRBD2 (6 bases). Germline V gene data show CDR1 as SGHRS and CDR2 as YFSETQ. The CDR3 consists of 15 residues. V lost 4 bases, J lost 1 base, and 11 bases lay in between. DNA for the CDR3: TGCGCCAGCAGCGGGTGGGACTGGAACACCGGGGAGCTGTTTTTT. It encodes CASSGWDWNTGELFF.

The V gene is TRBV7-6, the J gene TRBJ2-7; possibly TRBD2 for D (7 bases). Trimming took off 5 bases at V and 0 bases at J, with 14 bases between the two ends. CDR3 size: 15 residues. From germline, CDR1 is SGHVS and CDR2 FNYEAQ. CDR3 residues: CASSTHRGASYEQYF. Written as DNA, the CDR3 is TGTGCCAGCAGCACCCATCGGGGGGCCTCCTACGAGCAGTACTTC.

The genes are TRBV30 and TRBJ1-1; maybe TRBD1 (6 bases). This CDR3 region has 14 residues. The V gene lost 2 bases and the J gene lost 6 bases, with 16 bases spanning the gap. CDR1 GTSNPN and CDR2 SVGIG come from the germline V gene (reference sequence). CDR3 in DNA: TGTGCCTGGAGTCCCCACACAGGGTTCCCTGAAGCTTTCTTT. Its translation is CAWSPHTGFPEAFF.

The chain couples TRBV5-1 to TRBJ1-4, with D tentatively TRBD1 (6 bases). The CDR3 has 16 amino acids. Germline values: CDR1 SGHRS, CDR2 YFSETQ. Trimming shortened V by 0 bases and J by 3 bases, and 12 bases separated the two germline ends. The CDR3 region is CASSLGTVHANEKLFF. The CDR3 DNA reads TGCGCCAGCAGCTTGGGGACAGTCCACGCTAATGAAAAACTGTTTTTT.

V is TRBV5-1 and J is TRBJ1-5, with D perhaps matching TRBD1 (6 bases). The V gene lost 3 bases and the J gene lost 4 bases, with 11 bases spanning the gap. Germline CDR1 SGHRS, CDR2 YFSETQ. The CDR3 runs 14 residues. CDR3 amino acids: CASSSGGNNQPQHF. The CDR3 nucleotides are TGCGCCAGCAGCTCGGGGGGCAATAATCAGCCCCAGCATTTT.

The chain carries TRBV9 and TRBJ1-3; weak D call: TRBD1 (5 bases). The V and J ends lost 5 bases and 1 base respectively, with 7 bases between them. The CDR3 length is 13 residues. CDR1 and CDR2 from the germline V gene are SGDLS and YYNGEE. The CDR3 bases are TGTGCCAGCAGGGGGGGGTCTGGAAACACCATATATTTT. Its translation is CASRGGSGNTIYF.

Here the CDR3 reads CASSFTGGETQYF. In DNA, the CDR3 is TGTGCCAGCAGTTTCACGGGTGGAGAGACCCAGTACTTC. The chain has TRBV25-1 and TRBJ2-5; D gene uncertain. Trimming shortened V by 5 bases and J by 4 bases, and 11 bases separated the two germline ends. The CDR3 length is 13 residues. Germline V gene sequence: CDR1 MGHDK, CDR2 SYGVNS.

The rearrangement links TRBV5-1 to TRBJ1-2; possible D gene TRBD1, 5 bases. The CDR3 loop spans 14 amino acids. Germline V CDR1 and CDR2: SGHRS, YFSETQ. Trimming pared 1 base from V and 5 bases from J, leaving 12 bases between. CDR3 in DNA: TGCGCCAGCAGCTTGAATCAGGGCGCGTATGGCTACACCTTC. Its translation is CASSLNQGAYGYTF.

The V gene is TRBV6-6, the J gene TRBJ1-5; 11 nucleotides line up with TRBD1. This CDR3 is 15 amino acids long. The germline CDR1 and CDR2 sequences are MNHNY and SVGAGI (reference sequence). V trimming: 4 bases; J trimming: 6 bases; junction bases outside the gene matches: 5. The chain's CDR3 is CASSWTGGVSQPQHF. In DNA, the CDR3 is TGTGCCAGCAGTTGGACAGGGGGCGTGAGTCAGCCCCAGCATTTT.

The chain joins TRBV5-6 to TRBJ1-2; TRBD1 aligns across 9 bases. V was clipped by 6 bases and J by 4 bases; unmatched bases: 16. The V gene's germline CDR1 is SGHDT and CDR2 YYEEEE. The CDR3 spans 17 residues. Written as DNA, the CDR3 is TGTGCCAGCACCATATCCCGGGACAGGGAGGAGGGCTATGGCTACACCTTC. As protein: CASTISRDREEGYGYTF.

The CDR3 is CASSRGGEQYF. The CDR3 DNA reads as TGTGCCAGCAGCAGAGGGGGCGAGCAGTACTTC. This rearrangement joins TRBV13 to TRBJ2-7; possible D gene TRBD1, 6 bases. Germline assignment: CDR1 PRHDT and CDR2 FYEKMQ (reference sequence). Trimming took off 5 bases at V and 6 bases at J, with 8 bases between the two ends. This CDR3 has 11 amino acids.

The chain carries TRBV7-9 and TRBJ2-5, with D unresolved. Looked up from germline, CDR1 is SEHNR and CDR2 is FQNEAQ (reference sequence). The CDR3 totals 12 residues. V lost 5 bases and J lost 5, with 9 bases in between. CDR3 sequence reads: CASSRGPETQYF. The CDR3 DNA follows: TGTGCCAGCAGCCGCGGTCCGGAGACCCAGTACTTC.